These T cell receptor beta chains were read from a single sample in a study of T-cell memory formation after mild COVID-19. TCRdb itself ran the 5' RACE reads through MiXCR, one entry per CDR3 protein. In the table there are about 320,000 distinct CDR3 sequences, 13% to 15% of which are singletons. The sample taken for sequencing was PBMCs or a T cell subset sorted from them (not recorded which). The receptors shown here come from a man between 18 and 35 years old who had mild COVID-19 (a few samples of this study predate the infection). Cell type and time point are not known. Each CDR3 is given with its conserved first and last residue. D genes are given only for firm matches. Some rows mark clone size as missing; the rest say once, few, many or name a class of expanded clone.

CDR3nt: TGTGCCAGCAGCTTTGGGCTCCCCGGGAGTTGGTCCCAGCATTTT; CDR3aa: CASSFGLPGSWSQHF; j_gene: TRBJ1-5; abundance: NA; v_gene: TRBV7-2; d_gene: NA; len: 15
CDR3nt: TGTGCCAGCAATACGGGGGCCACCGGGGAGCTGTTTTTT; CDR3aa: CASNTGATGELFF; j_gene: TRBJ2-2; abundance: few; v_gene: TRBV19; d_gene: NA; len: 13
CDR3nt: TGTGCCAGCATCCCCGGGACTAGCGATCAAGAGACCCAGTACTTC; CDR3aa: CASIPGTSDQETQYF; j_gene: TRBJ2-5; abundance: NA; v_gene: TRBV12-3/TRBV12-4; d_gene: TRBD2; len: 15
CDR3nt: TGTGCCAGCAGCCAGAGACACGGAACTAACCCCGGGGGCACAGATACGCAGTATTTT; CDR3aa: CASSQRHGTNPGGTDTQYF; j_gene: TRBJ2-3; abundance: once; v_gene: TRBV14; d_gene: NA; len: 19
CDR3nt: TGTGCCAGCAGCTTGGCTGACGGGGGAGTTGCTTACAATGAGCAGTTCTTC; CDR3aa: CASSLADGGVAYNEQFF; j_gene: TRBJ2-1; abundance: NA; v_gene: TRBV5-5; d_gene: NA; len: 17
CDR3nt: TGCAGTGCTAGTAAGAGCTCCTACAATGAGCAGTTCTTC; CDR3aa: CSASKSSYNEQFF; j_gene: TRBJ2-1; abundance: few; v_gene: TRBV20-1; d_gene: NA; len: 13
CDR3nt: TGTGCCAGCAGCCAAGGGACTAGGAACAATGAGCAGTTCTTC; CDR3aa: CASSQGTRNNEQFF; j_gene: TRBJ2-1; abundance: few; v_gene: TRBV3-1; d_gene: TRBD2; len: 14
CDR3nt: TGTGCCAGCAGAGAAACTAGGTTAGAGACCCAGTACTTC; CDR3aa: CASRETRLETQYF; j_gene: TRBJ2-5; abundance: NA; v_gene: TRBV12-3/TRBV12-4; d_gene: NA; len: 13
CDR3nt: TGTGCCAGCAGTTACCTGGGGGGCCGATATGGCTACACCTTC; CDR3aa: CASSYLGGRYGYTF; j_gene: TRBJ1-2; abundance: NA; v_gene: TRBV6-6; d_gene: NA; len: 14
CDR3nt: TGTGCCAGCAGCTTATCTGAGGCGCTATTATACGGCCTGGGGCTGTTTTTT; CDR3aa: CASSLSEALLYGLGLFF; j_gene: TRBJ2-2; abundance: NA; v_gene: TRBV7-9; d_gene: NA; len: 17
CDR3nt: TGTGCCAGCAGCAGGGGCGAAAAACTGTTTTTT; CDR3aa: CASSRGEKLFF; j_gene: TRBJ1-4; abundance: many; v_gene: TRBV7-9; d_gene: NA; len: 11
CDR3nt: TGTGCCAGCAGCTTAGGCCGGACAGGGGGAGTCAATGAGCAGTTCTTC; CDR3aa: CASSLGRTGGVNEQFF; j_gene: TRBJ2-1; abundance: NA; v_gene: TRBV7-9; d_gene: TRBD1; len: 16
CDR3nt: TGTGCCAGCAGTGGGGGGAGCTATTCACCCCTCCACTTT; CDR3aa: CASSGGSYSPLHF; j_gene: TRBJ1-6; abundance: few; v_gene: TRBV2; d_gene: NA; len: 13
CDR3nt: TGTGCCAGCAGCTTTGGGCCAGAAGAGACCCAGTACTTC; CDR3aa: CASSFGPEETQYF; j_gene: TRBJ2-5; abundance: NA; v_gene: TRBV11-2; d_gene: NA; len: 13
CDR3nt: TGTGCCAGCAGTTACCCTGTAGGCGAGCAGTACTTC; CDR3aa: CASSYPVGEQYF; j_gene: TRBJ2-7; abundance: NA; v_gene: TRBV6-2/TRBV6-3; d_gene: NA; len: 12
CDR3nt: TGCAGTGCTAGGTTAACTCCCGAGGGTCACAATGAGCAGTTCTTC; CDR3aa: CSARLTPEGHNEQFF; j_gene: TRBJ2-1; abundance: few; v_gene: TRBV20-1; d_gene: NA; len: 15
CDR3nt: TGCGCCAGCAGCCAAGATTTGAACAGCCTTTATGGCTACACCTTC; CDR3aa: CASSQDLNSLYGYTF; j_gene: TRBJ1-2; abundance: NA; v_gene: TRBV4-3; d_gene: NA; len: 15
CDR3nt: TGTGCCAGCAGCTTACGCTATACAGAGACCCAGTACTTC; CDR3aa: CASSLRYTETQYF; j_gene: TRBJ2-5; abundance: NA; v_gene: TRBV11-2; d_gene: NA; len: 13
CDR3nt: TGTGCCAGTGGGGAGGGGGCTTCGTACCAAGAGACCCAGTACTTC; CDR3aa: CASGEGASYQETQYF; j_gene: TRBJ2-5; abundance: NA; v_gene: TRBV11-2; d_gene: NA; len: 15
CDR3nt: TGTGCCAGCAGTTACCTGGGTAGCGGTGTCTCCTACAATGAGCAGTTCTTC; CDR3aa: CASSYLGSGVSYNEQFF; j_gene: TRBJ2-1; abundance: few; v_gene: TRBV6-2/TRBV6-3; d_gene: NA; len: 17
CDR3nt: TGTGCCAGCAGTTTACGGGAGATAGCCAAAAACATTCAGTACTTC; CDR3aa: CASSLREIAKNIQYF; j_gene: TRBJ2-4; abundance: NA; v_gene: TRBV28; d_gene: NA; len: 15
CDR3nt: TGCAGTGCTCCGAGGGGGGGCAGAAAGTGGACCGGGGAGCTGTTTTTT; CDR3aa: CSAPRGGRKWTGELFF; j_gene: TRBJ2-2; abundance: few; v_gene: TRBV20-1; d_gene: NA; len: 16
CDR3nt: TGTGCCAGCAGCCTTGATGTGACAGGGGCGCGGGTTATCACCGGGGAGCTGTTTTTT; CDR3aa: CASSLDVTGARVITGELFF; j_gene: TRBJ2-2; abundance: NA; v_gene: TRBV7-9; d_gene: TRBD1; len: 19
CDR3nt: TGTGCCAGCAGCCCGGGACAGGGTGTGGGGTGGCCCCAGCATTTT; CDR3aa: CASSPGQGVGWPQHF; j_gene: TRBJ1-5; abundance: NA; v_gene: TRBV7-2; d_gene: TRBD1; len: 15
CDR3nt: TGTGCCAGCAGCTTGAGGGAGACAGTGTCACCCCTCCACTTT; CDR3aa: CASSLRETVSPLHF; j_gene: TRBJ1-6; abundance: few; v_gene: TRBV5-6; d_gene: NA; len: 14